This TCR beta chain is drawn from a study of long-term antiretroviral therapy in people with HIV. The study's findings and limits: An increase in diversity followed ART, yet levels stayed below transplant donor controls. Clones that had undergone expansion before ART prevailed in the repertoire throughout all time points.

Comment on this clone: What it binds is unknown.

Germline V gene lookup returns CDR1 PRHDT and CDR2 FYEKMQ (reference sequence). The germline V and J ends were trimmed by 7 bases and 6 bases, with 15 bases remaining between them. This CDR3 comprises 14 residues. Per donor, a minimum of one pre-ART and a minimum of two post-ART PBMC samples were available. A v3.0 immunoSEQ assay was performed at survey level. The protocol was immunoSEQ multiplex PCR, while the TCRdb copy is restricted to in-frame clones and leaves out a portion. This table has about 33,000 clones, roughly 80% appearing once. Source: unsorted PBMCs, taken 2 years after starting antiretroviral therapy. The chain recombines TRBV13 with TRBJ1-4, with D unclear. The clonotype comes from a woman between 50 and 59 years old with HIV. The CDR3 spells CASKFYMSDEKLFF. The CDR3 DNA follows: TGTGCCAGCAAATTTTACATGTCCGATGAAAAACTGTTTTTT.